This passage covers 30 T cell receptor beta chains from one sample sequenced in a study of blood T cell repertoires in COVID-19. Method: immunoSEQ multiplex PCR; TCRdb's copy keeps in-frame clones and lacks some. The sample carries 200,000 or so clones, 89% recorded once. The specimen sequenced was PBMCs or T cells enriched from blood (not recorded which). The receptors here all came from a woman between 40 and 55 years old with acute COVID-19.

The rearrangement joins TRBV5-1 to TRBJ2-1; 10 nucleotides line up with TRBD2. Looked up from germline, CDR1 is SGHRS and CDR2 is YFSETQ. CDR3 length: 16 residues. Germline trimming cut 0 bases from V and 3 bases from J; bases unmatched to any gene: 3. The CDR3 spells CASSLAPSGGYNEQFF. CDR3 coding DNA: TGCGCCAGCAGCTTGGCCCCTAGCGGGGGCTACAATGAGCAGTTCTTC.

This clone was counted once. V gene TRBV5-1 combines with J gene TRBJ1-6, with D tentatively TRBD1 (5 bases). The germline V and J ends were trimmed by 4 bases and 13 bases, with 15 bases remaining between them. Germline CDR1 and CDR2: SGHRS and YFSETQ. The CDR3 totals 13 residues. The DNA for the CDR3 is TGCGCCAGCAGCCCCGAGGGGACTGGGCCCCTCCACTTT. The encoded protein is CASSPEGTGPLHF.

This chain links TRBV2 with TRBJ1-6, with TRBD1 matching over 9 bases. There are 13 residues in the CDR3. After removal of 6 bases from V and 14 bases from J, the junction contained 8 bases not matched to a gene. The germline V gene encodes CDR1 SNHLY and CDR2 FYNNEI. For the CDR3, the DNA is TGTGCCAGCAGGGGACAGGGATCTGGTGCCCTCCACTTT. This gives the protein CASRGQGSGALHF.

The gene calls are TRBV19 and TRBJ2-3, with TRBD1 as a possible D gene (6 bases). This CDR3 contains 13 residues. CDR1 LNHDA and CDR2 SQIVND come from the germline V gene (reference sequence). V was trimmed by 10 bases and J by 4 bases, leaving 15 bases between them. The DNA of the CDR3 is TGTGCCACCCGAGTCAGGGGATCAGATACGCAGTATTTT. Translated, it gives CATRVRGSDTQYF.

The rearrangement links TRBV5-1 to TRBJ2-7, with TRBD1 identical over 8 bases. Losses at the gene ends were 3 bases for V and 6 bases for J; bases not matched to a gene: 11. CDR1 and CDR2 (germline): SGHRS, YFSETQ. CDR3 length: 15 residues. The CDR3 loop is CASSSTAGQGSEQYF. The CDR3 coding sequence is TGCGCCAGCAGCTCAACCGCCGGACAGGGTAGCGAGCAGTACTTC.

The rearrangement links TRBV4-1 to TRBJ2-1, with TRBD2 matching 8 bases. CDR1 and CDR2 (germline): MGHRA, YSYEKL. This CDR3 comprises 17 residues. The V segment lost 1 base and the J segment 5 bases; nucleotides outside the gene matches: 10. CDR3 amino acids: CASSQAPSSGFNNEQFF. The CDR3 DNA sequence: TGCGCCAGCAGCCAAGCCCCGTCTAGCGGGTTCAACAATGAGCAGTTCTTC.

J is TRBJ1-1 and V is TRBV3-1 (or the pseudogene TRBV3-2); 9 bases match TRBD1. Germline V CDR1 and CDR2: LGHDT, YNNKEL (reference sequence). CDR3 length equals 15 residues. V shed 3 bases, J shed 3 bases, and the junction held 5 bases outside the gene matches. CDR3 nucleotides: TGTGCCAGCAGCCAGACAGGGGGGGCGGACACTGAAGCTTTCTTT. It yields the protein CASSQTGGADTEAFF.

This chain connects TRBV12-3 or TRBV12-4 to TRBJ1-1; no firm D call. This CDR3 is 13 amino acids long. V lost 2 bases to trimming and J lost 1 base, with 5 bases between them. The CDR3 DNA sequence: TGTGCCAGCAGTTTACAACAGAACACTGAAGCTTTCTTT. Its protein product is CASSLQQNTEAFF.

The genes are TRBV7-9 and TRBJ1-2, with a tentative D call TRBD1 (5 bases). The V end was cut by 4 bases, the J end by 8 bases, with 14 bases between. Germline V lookup: CDR1 SEHNR, CDR2 FQNEAQ (reference sequence). The CDR3 length is 13 residues. The CDR3, as DNA: TGTGCCAGCAGCTCGGGACTCGCGGGGGGCTACACCTTC. It encodes CASSSGLAGGYTF.

The chain employs TRBV29-1 and TRBJ1-1; D perhaps matches TRBD1 (6 bases). The V gene's germline CDR1 is SQVTM and CDR2 ANQGSEA. With 3 bases removed from V and 1 base from J, the gap between germline ends came to 9 bases. The CDR3 totals 13 residues. This CDR3 is CSVDGQPNTEAFF. Written as DNA, the CDR3 is TGCAGCGTTGACGGACAGCCGAACACTGAAGCTTTCTTT.

This clone was counted once. The rearrangement uses TRBV7-9 and TRBJ1-5; the D gene is possibly TRBD1 (6 bases). From germline, CDR1 is SEHNR and CDR2 FQNEAQ (reference sequence). V gave up 6 bases and J gave up 5 bases, with 29 bases separating them. This CDR3 comprises 19 residues. Here the CDR3 DNA reads TGTGCCAGCAGTATCGGACAGCCAGGGTCGGGCCTTATTGATCAGCCCCAGCATTTT. This sequence encodes CASSIGQPGSGLIDQPQHF.

V and J are TRBV6-5 and TRBJ1-5; TRBD1 matches 7 bases. Trimming at V came to 6 bases and at J to 6 bases, leaving 5 bases not matched to a gene. Germline lookup yields CDR1 MNHEY and CDR2 SVGAGI. The CDR3 runs to 13 residues. CDR3 sequence reads: CASRSDRAQPQHF. In DNA form, the CDR3 reads TGTGCCAGCAGATCAGACAGGGCTCAGCCCCAGCATTTT.

The V gene is TRBV28, the J gene TRBJ1-3; D might be TRBD1 (6 bases). V lost 3 bases and J lost 5, with 14 bases in between. Looked up from germline, CDR1 is MDHEN and CDR2 is SYDVKM. The CDR3 spans 15 residues. Here the CDR3 reads CASSFGEGVRNTIYF. The CDR3 DNA reads as TGTGCCAGCAGTTTTGGCGAGGGGGTCAGAAACACCATATATTTT.

The chain uses TRBV7-8 and TRBJ1-1, with D possibly matching TRBD1 (6 bases). Germline V gene data show CDR1 as SGHVS and CDR2 as FQNEAQ. The CDR3 has 15 residues. Trimming shortened V by 4 bases and J by 1 base, and 13 bases separated the two germline ends. The CDR3 sequence is CASSSRTAENTEAFF. For the CDR3, the DNA is TGTGCCAGCAGCTCACGGACAGCCGAGAACACTGAAGCTTTCTTT.

The chain has TRBV19 and TRBJ2-1; 7 bases line up with TRBD2. The CDR3 consists of 16 residues. V was pared by 3 bases and J by 0 bases, with 5 bases of the junction left unmatched. Germline CDR1 and CDR2: LNHDA and SQIVND (reference sequence). The CDR3 DNA reads TGTGCCAGTAGTATTAAGCGCGGGGGCTCCTACAATGAGCAGTTCTTC. It encodes CASSIKRGGSYNEQFF.

The chain is built from TRBV18 and TRBJ1-5; D is ambiguous. CDR3 length: 14 residues. Germline V gene data show CDR1 as KGHSH and CDR2 as LQKENI. Trimming left V 4 bases short and J 2 bases short, with 9 bases between. CDR3 amino acids: CASSLSIGNQPQHF. In nucleotides, the CDR3 is TGTGCCAGCTCACTAAGCATCGGCAATCAGCCCCAGCATTTT.

This sequence joins TRBV18 and TRBJ1-1, with a weak D call TRBD1 (6 bases). V lost 3 bases to trimming and J lost 5 bases, with 19 bases between them. The CDR3 runs 16 residues. Germline V lookup: CDR1 KGHSH, CDR2 LQKENI. CDR3 DNA sequence: TGTGCCAGCTCACCGAACTTACAGGGATTGCGGACTGAAGCTTTCTTT. Protein product: CASSPNLQGLRTEAFF.

This chain uses TRBV7-2 with TRBJ2-5; 11 nucleotides line up with TRBD2. CDR3 length: 16 amino acids. Germline trimming cut 1 base from V and 3 bases from J; bases unmatched to any gene: 4. CDR1 is SGHTA and CDR2 is FQGNSA in the germline V gene. For the CDR3, the DNA is TGTGCCAGCAGCTTAGTTTCACTAGCGGGAGAAGAGACCCAGTACTTC. Translation: CASSLVSLAGEETQYF.

The V and J genes are TRBV7-2 and TRBJ2-7, with D perhaps matching TRBD2 (6 bases). CDR3 length equals 15 residues. From germline, CDR1 is SGHTA and CDR2 FQGNSA. V lost 0 bases and J lost 3, with 12 bases in between. The CDR3 loop is CASSLAGTSHYEQYF. The DNA for the CDR3 is TGTGCCAGCAGCTTAGCCGGGACTTCCCACTACGAGCAGTACTTC.

This clone appeared a single time. This sequence joins TRBV7-2 and TRBJ2-1, with 8 bases fitting TRBD2. The ends lost 7 bases at V and 9 bases at J; junction bases unmatched: 14. This CDR3 comprises 15 residues. Germline CDR1 reads SGHTA; CDR2 reads FQGNSA. The CDR3 sequence is CASTLDQAAGGEQFF. The CDR3 coding sequence is TGTGCCAGCACCTTGGATCAGGCGGCGGGAGGTGAGCAGTTCTTC. Full variable domain (missing parts from reference TRBV7-2 and TRBJ2-1): GAGVSQSPSNKVTEKGKDVELRCDPISGHTALYWYRQSLGQGLEFLIYFQGNSAPDKSGLPSDRFSAERTGGSVSTLTIQRTQQEDSAVYLCASTLDQAAGGEQFFGPGTRLTVL.

The V gene is TRBV4-3, the J gene TRBJ2-7; D call uncertain. The CDR3 totals 15 residues. Trimming stripped 1 base from V and 2 bases from J, with 12 bases between. CDR1 is LGHNA and CDR2 is YSLEER in the germline V gene. The CDR3 here is CASSQGRQPTYEQYF. The CDR3 region has the DNA TGCGCCAGCAGCCAAGGTCGACAACCAACCTACGAGCAGTACTTC.

This chain uses TRBV12-3 or TRBV12-4 with TRBJ1-2; D not certain. This CDR3 spans 12 amino acids. V was trimmed by 6 bases and J by 2 bases, leaving 7 bases between them. CDR3 nucleotides: TGTGCCAGCAGCCCCGGGAACTATGGCTACACCTTC. Encoded protein: CASSPGNYGYTF.

J is TRBJ1-5 and V is TRBV7-2; D unresolved. The germline V gene has CDR1 SGHTA and CDR2 FQGNSA. V lost 2 bases and J 3 bases, leaving 11 bases between the germline ends. This CDR3 has 15 amino acids. CDR3 in amino acids: CASSLISGYNQPQHF. Written as DNA, the CDR3 is TGTGCCAGCAGCTTAATCTCGGGTTACAATCAGCCCCAGCATTTT.

The genes are TRBV9 and TRBJ2-3; 7 nucleotides align to TRBD2. Germline V gene lookup returns CDR1 SGDLS and CDR2 YYNGEE. Trimming took 3 bases from V and 4 from J; bases not matched to a gene: 17. The CDR3 loop spans 18 amino acids. The CDR3 loop is CASSGAPRGGKMADTQYF. In DNA form, the CDR3 reads TGTGCCAGCAGCGGAGCCCCCCGGGGAGGGAAAATGGCAGATACGCAGTATTTT.

This chain connects TRBV6-5 to TRBJ1-1; D not resolved. Looked up from germline, CDR1 is MNHEY and CDR2 is SVGAGI. V was shortened by 3 bases and J by 3 bases, with 11 bases between the two germline ends. CDR3 length equals 14 residues. CDR3 protein: CASSYVQEDTEAFF. DNA for the CDR3: TGTGCCAGCAGTTATGTTCAGGAGGACACTGAAGCTTTCTTT.

The chain combines TRBV4-1 with TRBJ2-3, with TRBD2 matching 12 bases. The CDR3 totals 18 residues. From germline, CDR1 is MGHRA and CDR2 YSYEKL. Unmatched junction bases numbered 11, after V lost 1 base and J lost 6 bases. Here the CDR3 reads CASSQGPLAGGPWDTQYF. The CDR3 nucleotides read TGCGCCAGCAGCCAAGGCCCGCTAGCGGGAGGGCCGTGGGATACGCAGTATTTT.

The rearrangement joins TRBV27 to TRBJ1-5; D not certain. Germline V gene data show CDR1 as MNHEY and CDR2 as SMNVEV (reference sequence). The CDR3 length is 17 residues. V lost 3 bases to trimming and J lost 3 bases, with 18 bases between them. Here the CDR3 reads CASSFSALGQYNQPQHF. The CDR3 nucleotides read TGTGCCAGCAGTTTCTCTGCTCTGGGCCAGTACAATCAGCCCCAGCATTTT.

This sequence joins TRBV30 and TRBJ1-1, with D unresolved. The CDR3 loop spans 13 amino acids. CDR1 and CDR2 from the germline V gene are GTSNPN and SVGIG (reference sequence). Trimming cost V 5 bases and J 0 bases, with 10 bases left between them. The CDR3 nucleotides are TGTGCCTGGGCTGCGAACCTGAACACTGAAGCTTTCTTT. Its protein product is CAWAANLNTEAFF. The full variable domain, in which reference TRBV30 and TRBJ1-1 provide the parts outside the CDR3, is SQTIHQWPATLVQPVGSPLSLECTVEGTSNPNLYWYRQAAGRGLQLLFYSVGIGQISSEVPQNLSASRPQDRQFILSSKKLLLSDSGFYLCAWAANLNTEAFFGQGTRLTVV.

Turning to this clone: One junction end disagrees with the germline gene, perhaps due to a read error. CDR3 nucleotides: TGTGCCAGCACCGGGACTAGCGGGGGGACCAGGGTCTTC. Translation: CASTGTSGGTRVF. J is TRBJ2-1 and V is TRBV2, with 15 bases that match TRBD2. The CDR3 contains 13 residues. The germline V gene encodes CDR1 SNHLY and CDR2 FYNNEI. Combining the CDR3 with reference TRBV2 and TRBJ2-1 gives the whole variable domain EPEVTQTPSHQVTQMGQEVILRCVPISNHLYFYWYRQILGQKVEFLVSFYNNEISEKSEIFDDQFSVERPDGSNFTLKIRSTKLEDSAMYFCASTGTSGGTRVFGPGTRLTVL.

The table lists this clone with a few counts. The chain employs TRBV11-2 and TRBJ2-1, with 7 nucleotides matching TRBD1. The CDR3 is 15 residues long. Germline V lookup: CDR1 SGHAT, CDR2 FQNNGV. The V segment lost 2 bases and the J segment 1 base; nucleotides outside the gene matches: 2. The CDR3 loop reads CASSLTGQSYNEQFF. CDR3 nucleotide sequence: TGTGCCAGCAGCTTAACGGGACAGTCCTACAATGAGCAGTTCTTC.